Listed below are T cell receptor beta chains from one sample, sequenced in a study of cytomegalovirus exposure and HLA in healthy donors. Some clones are missing from TCRdb's copy, which holds only in-frame ones; the method was immunoSEQ multiplex PCR. The sample lists roughly 150,000 clones; around 74% were seen once. The source material was PBMCs. The receptors stem from a female donor in good health and CMV-seronegative. Both conserved end residues are part of each CDR3. The order of the fields is D gene, J gene, clone size, V gene, CDR3 protein, CDR3 DNA. The D gene is left open where the match is weak. Some rows mark clone size as missing; the rest say once, few, many or name a class of expanded clone.

TRBD1	TRBJ1-2	.	TRBV19	CAGRDRGQSGYTF	TGTGCCGGCCGGGACAGGGGGCAAAGTGGCTACACCTTC
.	TRBJ2-3	.	TRBV7-2	CASSIGPTDTQYF	TGTGCCAGCAGCATAGGGCCCACAGATACGCAGTATTTT
TRBD2	TRBJ2-3	.	TRBV5-1	CASSLVTSGERYF	TGCGCCAGCAGCTTGGTCACTAGCGGGGAAAGGTATTTT
.	TRBJ1-1	once	TRBV30	CAWSRGSQAGF	TGTGCCTGGAGTCGGGGATCCCAAGCGGGATTT
TRBD2	TRBJ2-1	.	TRBV9	CASTRGLAGNEQFF	TGTGCCAGCACCCGAGGACTAGCAGGGAATGAGCAGTTCTTC
.	TRBJ2-1	.	TRBV9	CASSPGAPPFDEQFF	TGTGCCAGCAGCCCAGGGGCCCCCCCTTTCGATGAGCAGTTCTTC
.	TRBJ1-2	.	TRBV11-2	CASSLLVGDYGYTF	TGTGCCAGCAGCTTACTGGTAGGGGACTATGGCTACACCTTC
.	TRBJ1-5	.	TRBV7-8	CASSPVATGLINQPQHF	TGTGCCAGCAGCCCAGTAGCTACAGGGTTAATCAATCAGCCCCAGCATTTT
.	TRBJ2-5	.	TRBV7-2	CASSLEVWGTQYF	TGTGCCAGCAGCTTGGAGGTTTGGGGGACCCAGTACTTC
TRBD1	TRBJ1-4	.	TRBV5-1	CASSTAGTGGEKLFF	TGCGCCAGCAGCACCGCCGGGACAGGGGGGGAAAAACTGTTTTTT
.	TRBJ1-2	.	TRBV5-1	CASMGPTTNYGYTF	TGCGCCAGCATGGGCCCTACGACTAACTATGGCTACACCTTC
TRBD1	TRBJ1-4	.	TRBV5-1	CASSPGQTNEKLFF	TGCGCCAGCAGCCCGGGACAGACTAATGAAAAACTGTTTTTT
.	TRBJ2-1	.	TRBV29-1	CSFSEFLSSYNEQFF	TGCAGCTTCTCCGAATTCTTGAGCTCCTACAATGAGCAGTTCTTC
TRBD1	TRBJ1-2	.	TRBV9	CASSPRTGEVGGYTF	TGTGCCAGCAGCCCCCGGACAGGGGAGGTGGGCGGCTACACCTTC
.	TRBJ2-7	.	TRBV9	CASSMGGAPKYEQYF	TGTGCCAGCTCTATGGGGGGTGCACCCAAGTACGAGCAGTACTTC
.	TRBJ1-3	.	TRBV7-9	CASSLDRAISGNTIYF	TGTGCCAGCAGCCTGGACAGAGCGATCTCTGGAAACACCATATATTTT
.	TRBJ1-2	.	TRBV18	CASSPGGNYGYTF	TGTGCCAGCTCACCTGGCGGTAACTATGGCTACACCTTC
.	TRBJ2-7	.	TRBV2	CASSKSAEGSYEQYF	TGTGCCAGCAGTAAATCGGCGGAGGGTTCCTACGAGCAGTACTTC
.	TRBJ2-7	.	TRBV6-4	CASSDSLGQSYEQYF	TGTGCCAGCAGTGACTCCCTCGGACAGTCCTACGAGCAGTACTTC
.	TRBJ2-7	.	TRBV28	CASSLVGWSPEASYEQYF	TGTGCCAGCAGTTTGGTAGGCTGGAGTCCCGAGGCCTCTTACGAGCAGTACTTC
.	TRBJ1-1	few	TRBV7-2	CASSPWGGDTEAFF	TGTGCCAGCAGCCCCTGGGGGGGTGACACTGAAGCTTTCTTT
TRBD1	TRBJ2-1	.	TRBV29-1	CSVAGDRVANEQFF	TGCAGCGTTGCCGGGGACAGGGTCGCAAACGAGCAGTTCTTC
TRBD2	TRBJ2-5	.	TRBV18	CASSPGGGIPKQETQYF	TGTGCCAGCTCACCAGGGGGGGGGATCCCCAAGCAAGAGACCCAGTACTTC
TRBD1	TRBJ1-4	few	TRBV2	CASSGQGGEKLFF	TGTGCCAGCAGCGGACAGGGGGGTGAAAAACTGTTTTTT
TRBD1	TRBJ2-1	.	TRBV28	CASSSPGQGNNEQFF	TGTGCCAGCAGTTCCCCGGGACAGGGGAACAATGAGCAGTTCTTC
.	TRBJ2-3	.	TRBV6-4	CASSEVPGFVADTQYF	TGTGCCAGCAGTGAAGTTCCGGGGTTTGTCGCAGATACGCAGTATTTT
.	TRBJ2-7	.	TRBV11-2	CASSLGPGYEQYF	TGTGCCAGCAGCTTAGGTCCGGGCTACGAGCAGTACTTC
TRBD1	TRBJ1-1	once	TRBV29-1	CSVVGPGQGSTEAFF	TGCAGCGTTGTGGGGCCGGGACAGGGTTCCACTGAAGCTTTCTTT
.	TRBJ2-3	.	TRBV5-1	CASSSRGLGTDTQYF	TGCGCCAGCAGCTCGCGGGGTCTGGGGACAGATACGCAGTATTTT
.	TRBJ2-5	.	TRBV2	CASSRDSEETQYF	TGTGCCAGCAGCAGGGACTCCGAAGAGACCCAGTACTTC
.	TRBJ1-4	.	TRBV7-8	CASSPRSGEGEKLFF	TGTGCCAGCAGCCCTCGGTCAGGGGAGGGCGAAAAACTGTTTTTT
.	TRBJ1-5	.	TRBV4-1	CASSQEGAYQPQHF	TGCGCCAGCAGCCAAGAAGGGGCCTATCAGCCCCAGCATTTT
.	TRBJ2-7	once	TRBV7-3	CASSLGGRDYEQYF	TGTGCCAGCAGCTTAGGAGGACGGGACTACGAGCAGTACTTC
.	TRBJ1-3	.	TRBV5-4	CASSLGGTGNTIYF	TGTGCCAGCAGTCTCGGGGGGACTGGAAACACCATATATTTT
TRBD2	TRBJ2-5	.	TRBV4-1	CASSQDGAGGRETQYF	TGCGCCAGCAGCCAAGATGGCGCCGGGGGGAGGGAGACCCAGTACTTC
TRBD1	TRBJ1-5	.	TRBV4-3	CASSRGTGGNQPQHF	TGCGCCAGCAGCCGGGGGACAGGGGGAAATCAGCCCCAGCATTTT
TRBD1	TRBJ1-4	.	TRBV5-1	CASSPGQGPTNEKLFF	TGCGCCAGCAGCCCGGGACAGGGTCCGACTAATGAAAAACTGTTTTTT
TRBD1	TRBJ2-1	few	TRBV7-3	CASSSHPSGTGYYNEQFF	TGTGCCAGCAGCTCCCACCCCTCCGGGACAGGGTACTACAATGAGCAGTTCTTC
TRBD1	TRBJ2-3	.	TRBV7-3	CASSANTGGLGTDTQYF	TGTGCCAGCAGCGCCAACACAGGGGGCTTGGGCACAGATACGCAGTATTTT
.	TRBJ2-1	.	TRBV7-6	CASGTYRDEQFF	TGTGCCAGCGGCACGTACAGGGATGAGCAGTTCTTC
.	TRBJ2-7	.	TRBV2	CASSEATGPSYEQYF	TGTGCCAGCAGTGAAGCCACAGGTCCCTCCTACGAGCAGTACTTC
TRBD2	TRBJ2-7	.	TRBV4-1	CASSQVSGPSYEQYF	TGCGCCAGCAGCCAAGTTAGCGGGCCCTCCTACGAGCAGTACTTC
TRBD2	TRBJ2-5	few	TRBV5-1	CASSLVLAGQETQYF	TGCGCCAGCAGCTTGGTGCTAGCGGGCCAAGAGACCCAGTACTTC
.	TRBJ2-6	.	TRBV29-1	CSVAAASNVLTF	TGCAGCGTTGCGGCAGCTAGCAACGTCCTGACTTTC
TRBD1	TRBJ2-7	once	TRBV28	CASSKNRGPSSYEQYF	TGTGCCAGCAGCAAAAACAGGGGTCCCAGCTCCTACGAGCAGTACTTC
.	TRBJ2-7	.	TRBV7-3	CASSPGRQGSEQYF	TGTGCCAGCAGCCCAGGGCGCCAGGGCTCCGAGCAGTACTTC
TRBD1	TRBJ2-7	.	TRBV5-1	CASSLVGTGGGEQYF	TGCGCCAGCAGCTTGGTGGGGACAGGGGGCGGCGAGCAGTACTTC
.	TRBJ1-2	few	TRBV7-2	CASSSQQGPYGYTF	TGTGCCAGCAGCTCCCAACAGGGCCCCTATGGCTACACCTTC
TRBD2	TRBJ2-3	.	TRBV28	CASSPNSGRAGDTQYF	TGTGCCAGCAGCCCAAACAGCGGGAGGGCCGGAGATACGCAGTATTTT
.	TRBJ1-1	.	TRBV5-6	CASSPHREGHEAFF	TGTGCCAGCAGCCCCCACCGGGAAGGGCATGAAGCTTTCTTT
TRBD2	TRBJ2-7	.	TRBV30	CAWRAETSSSYEQYF	TGTGCCTGGAGGGCGGAGACTAGCAGCTCCTACGAGCAGTACTTC
TRBD2	TRBJ2-1	.	TRBV7-9	CASSPTSGTNNEQFF	TGTGCCAGCAGCCCGACTAGCGGGACAAACAATGAGCAGTTCTTC
TRBD2	TRBJ2-2	once	TRBV5-1	CASTLENSGGTGELFF	TGCGCCAGCACCTTGGAGAATAGCGGGGGCACCGGGGAGCTGTTTTTT
TRBD2	TRBJ2-3	.	TRBV9	CASTRGGAIDTQYF	TGTGCCAGCACCCGCGGGGGGGCCATAGATACGCAGTATTTT
.	TRBJ1-5	once	TRBV27	CASSLAPGTGGNQPQHF	TGTGCCAGCAGTTTAGCTCCCGGGACGGGGGGCAATCAGCCCCAGCATTTT
TRBD2	TRBJ2-1	.	TRBV11-2	CASSRAGVSSNEQFF	TGTGCCAGCAGCCGCGCGGGGGTTTCATCGAATGAGCAGTTCTTC
.	TRBJ2-3	.	TRBV14	CASSLGGGTDTQYF	TGTGCCAGCAGCCTTGGCGGAGGGACAGATACGCAGTATTTT